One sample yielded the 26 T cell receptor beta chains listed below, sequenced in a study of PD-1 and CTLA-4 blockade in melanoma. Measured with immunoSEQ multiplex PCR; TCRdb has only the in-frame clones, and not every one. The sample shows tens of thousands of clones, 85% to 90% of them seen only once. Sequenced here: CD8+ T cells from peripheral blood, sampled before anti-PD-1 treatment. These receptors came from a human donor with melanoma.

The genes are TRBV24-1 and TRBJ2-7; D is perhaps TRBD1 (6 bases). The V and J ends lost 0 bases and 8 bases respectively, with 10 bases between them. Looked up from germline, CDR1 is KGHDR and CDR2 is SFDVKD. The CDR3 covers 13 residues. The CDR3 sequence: CATSDLLQGKQYF. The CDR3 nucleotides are TGTGCCACCAGTGATTTGCTCCAGGGGAAGCAGTACTTC.

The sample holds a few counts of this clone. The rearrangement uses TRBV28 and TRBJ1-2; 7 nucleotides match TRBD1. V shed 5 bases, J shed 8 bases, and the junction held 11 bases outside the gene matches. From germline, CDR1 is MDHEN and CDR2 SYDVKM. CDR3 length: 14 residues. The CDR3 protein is CASSPVGGGEGYTF. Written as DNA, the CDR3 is TGTGCCAGCAGTCCCGTGGGAGGGGGCGAAGGCTACACCTTC.

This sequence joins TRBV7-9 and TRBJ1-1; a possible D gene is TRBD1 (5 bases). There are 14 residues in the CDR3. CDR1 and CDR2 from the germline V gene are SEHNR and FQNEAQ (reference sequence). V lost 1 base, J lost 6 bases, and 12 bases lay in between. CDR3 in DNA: TGTGCCAGCAGCTTAGGTATGGGGCAAGCTGAAGCTTTCTTT. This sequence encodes CASSLGMGQAEAFF.

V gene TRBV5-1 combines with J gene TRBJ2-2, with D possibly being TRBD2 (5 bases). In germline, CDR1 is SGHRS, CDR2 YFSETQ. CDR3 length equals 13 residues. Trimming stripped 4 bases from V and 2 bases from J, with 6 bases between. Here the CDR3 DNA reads TGCGCCAGCAGCCCGGGAAACACCGGGGAGCTGTTTTTT. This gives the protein CASSPGNTGELFF.

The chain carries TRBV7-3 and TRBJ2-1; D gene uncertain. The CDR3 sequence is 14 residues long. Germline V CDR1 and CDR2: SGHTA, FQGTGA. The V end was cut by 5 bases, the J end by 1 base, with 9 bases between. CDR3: CASSPDGSYNEQFF. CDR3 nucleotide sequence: TGTGCCAGCAGCCCGGACGGTTCCTACAATGAGCAGTTCTTC.

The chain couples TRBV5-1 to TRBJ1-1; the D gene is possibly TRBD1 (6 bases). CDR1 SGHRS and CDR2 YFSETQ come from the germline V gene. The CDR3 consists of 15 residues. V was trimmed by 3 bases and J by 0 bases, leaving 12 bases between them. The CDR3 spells CASSYPGAMNTEAFF. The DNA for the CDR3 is TGCGCCAGCAGCTACCCGGGGGCCATGAACACTGAAGCTTTCTTT.

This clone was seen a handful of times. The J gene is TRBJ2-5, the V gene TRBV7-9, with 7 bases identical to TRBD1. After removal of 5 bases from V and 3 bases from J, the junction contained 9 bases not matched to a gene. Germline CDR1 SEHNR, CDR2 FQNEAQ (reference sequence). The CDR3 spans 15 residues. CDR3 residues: CASSHLQGNEETQYF. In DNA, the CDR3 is TGTGCCAGCAGCCACCTACAGGGGAACGAAGAGACCCAGTACTTC. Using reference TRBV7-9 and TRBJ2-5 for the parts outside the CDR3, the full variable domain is DTGVSQNPRHKITKRGQNVTFRCDPISEHNRLYWYRQTLGQGPEFLTYFQNEAQLEKSRLLSDRFSAERPKGSFSTLEIQRTEQGDSAMYLCASSHLQGNEETQYFGPGTRLLVL.

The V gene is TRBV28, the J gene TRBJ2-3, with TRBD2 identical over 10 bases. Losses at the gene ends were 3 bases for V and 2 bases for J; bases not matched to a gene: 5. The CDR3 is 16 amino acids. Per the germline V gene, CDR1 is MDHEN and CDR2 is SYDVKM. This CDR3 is CASSFELAGNTDTQYF. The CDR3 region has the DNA TGTGCCAGCAGTTTTGAACTAGCGGGGAACACAGATACGCAGTATTTT.

CDR3 DNA: TGTGCCAGCAGTTACTCGAGTGGGGGTAACGCTTTCTTT. Translated, it gives CASSYSSGGNAFF. The J gene is TRBJ1-1, the V gene TRBV6-5; TRBD1 is a possible D gene (5 bases). V was trimmed by 0 bases and J by 11 bases, leaving 13 bases between them. The CDR3 totals 13 residues. Germline V gene data show CDR1 as MNHEY and CDR2 as SVGAGI.

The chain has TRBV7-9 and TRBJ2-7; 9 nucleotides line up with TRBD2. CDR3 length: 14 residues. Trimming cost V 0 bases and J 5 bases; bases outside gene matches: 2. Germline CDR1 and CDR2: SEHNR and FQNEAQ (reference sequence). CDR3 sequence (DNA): TGTGCCAGCAGCTTAGCGGGACTAGCCGACGAGCAGTACTTC. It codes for CASSLAGLADEQYF.

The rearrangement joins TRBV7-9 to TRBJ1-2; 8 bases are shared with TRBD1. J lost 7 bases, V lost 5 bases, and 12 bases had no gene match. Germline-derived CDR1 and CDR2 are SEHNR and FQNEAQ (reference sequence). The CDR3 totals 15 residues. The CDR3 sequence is CASSHDWTGLGGYTF. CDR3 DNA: TGTGCCAGCAGCCATGATTGGACAGGGCTGGGTGGCTACACCTTC. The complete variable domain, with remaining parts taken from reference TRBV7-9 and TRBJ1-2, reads DTGVSQNPRHKITKRGQNVTFRCDPISEHNRLYWYRQTLGQGPEFLTYFQNEAQLEKSRLLSDRFSAERPKGSFSTLEIQRTEQGDSAMYLCASSHDWTGLGGYTFGSGTRLTVV.

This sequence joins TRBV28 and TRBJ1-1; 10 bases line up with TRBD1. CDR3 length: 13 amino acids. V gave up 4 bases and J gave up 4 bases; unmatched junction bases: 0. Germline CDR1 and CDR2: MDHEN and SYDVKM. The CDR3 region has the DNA TGTGCCAGCAGTTGGGACAGGGGCACTGAAGCTTTCTTT. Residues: CASSWDRGTEAFF. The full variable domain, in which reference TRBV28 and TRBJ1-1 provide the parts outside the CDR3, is DVKVTQSSRYLVKRTGEKVFLECVQDMDHENMFWYRQDPGLGLRLIYFSYDVKMKEKGDIPEGYSVSREKKERFSLILESASTNQTSMYLCASSWDRGTEAFFGQGTRLTVV.

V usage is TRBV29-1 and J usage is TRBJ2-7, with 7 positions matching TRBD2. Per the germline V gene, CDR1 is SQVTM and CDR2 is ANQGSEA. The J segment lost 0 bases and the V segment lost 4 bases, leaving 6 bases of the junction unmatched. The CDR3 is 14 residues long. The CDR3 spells CSVVRGTNSYEQYF. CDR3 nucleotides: TGCAGCGTTGTGCGCGGGACTAACTCCTACGAGCAGTACTTC.

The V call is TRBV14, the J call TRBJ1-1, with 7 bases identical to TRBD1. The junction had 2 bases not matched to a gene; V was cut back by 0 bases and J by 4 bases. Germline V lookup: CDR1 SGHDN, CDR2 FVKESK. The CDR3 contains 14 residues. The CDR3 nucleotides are TGTGCCAGCAGCCAAGATTACAGGGGCACTGAAGCTTTCTTT. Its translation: CASSQDYRGTEAFF.

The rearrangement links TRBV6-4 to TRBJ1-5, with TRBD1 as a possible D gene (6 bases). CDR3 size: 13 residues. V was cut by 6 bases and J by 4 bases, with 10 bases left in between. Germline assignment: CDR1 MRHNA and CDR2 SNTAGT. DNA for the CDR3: TGTGCCAGCAGCAACAGGGAAAATCAGCCCCAGCATTTT. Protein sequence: CASSNRENQPQHF.

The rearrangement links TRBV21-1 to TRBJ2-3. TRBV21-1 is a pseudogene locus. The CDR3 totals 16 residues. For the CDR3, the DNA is TGTGCCAGCAGCACTCCGTCGCGACCAAGCACAGATACGCAGTATTTT. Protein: CASSTPSRPSTDTQYF.

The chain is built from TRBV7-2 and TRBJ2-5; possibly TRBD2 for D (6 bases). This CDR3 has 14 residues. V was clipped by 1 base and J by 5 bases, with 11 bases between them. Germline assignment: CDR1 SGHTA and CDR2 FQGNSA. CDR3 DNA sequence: TGTGCCAGCAGCTTAGTTGGGGGAGGCGAGACCCAGTACTTC. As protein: CASSLVGGGETQYF.

The CDR3 coding sequence is TGTGCCAGCAGCTTGTCAGGGGCCACTGAAGCTTTCTTT. This translates into CASSLSGATEAFF. This chain connects TRBV11-3 to TRBJ1-1, with a weak D call TRBD1 (6 bases). The V and J ends lost 3 bases and 4 bases respectively, with 9 bases between them. Germline assignment: CDR1 SGHNT and CDR2 YENEEA. The CDR3 is 13 residues long.

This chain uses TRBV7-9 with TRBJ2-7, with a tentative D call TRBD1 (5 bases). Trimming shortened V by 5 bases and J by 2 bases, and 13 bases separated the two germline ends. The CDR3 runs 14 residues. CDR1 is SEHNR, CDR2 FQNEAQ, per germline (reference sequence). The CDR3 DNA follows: TGTGCCAGCAGCCCCCCAGGGTCCGCCTACGAGCAGTACTTC. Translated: CASSPPGSAYEQYF.

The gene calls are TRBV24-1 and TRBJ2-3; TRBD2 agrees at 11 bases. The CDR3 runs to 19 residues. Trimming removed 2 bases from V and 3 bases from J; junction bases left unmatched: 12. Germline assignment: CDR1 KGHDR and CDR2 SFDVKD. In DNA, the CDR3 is TGTGCCACCAGTGATTCCACACCTATAGCGGGAGGGGGAACAGATACGCAGTATTTT. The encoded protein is CATSDSTPIAGGGTDTQYF.

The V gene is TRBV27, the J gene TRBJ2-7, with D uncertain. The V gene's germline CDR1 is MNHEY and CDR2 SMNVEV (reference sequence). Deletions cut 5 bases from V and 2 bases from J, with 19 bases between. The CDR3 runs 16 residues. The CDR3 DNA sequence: TGTGCCAGCAGTCCCGTGGTAGGAATTACTCCCTACGAGCAGTACTTC. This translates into CASSPVVGITPYEQYF.

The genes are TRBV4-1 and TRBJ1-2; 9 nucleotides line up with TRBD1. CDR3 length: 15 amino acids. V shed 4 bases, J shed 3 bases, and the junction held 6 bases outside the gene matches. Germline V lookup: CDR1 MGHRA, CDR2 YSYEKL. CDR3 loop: CASSRNTGGDYGYTF. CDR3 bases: TGCGCCAGCAGCCGTAACACAGGGGGCGACTATGGCTACACCTTC.

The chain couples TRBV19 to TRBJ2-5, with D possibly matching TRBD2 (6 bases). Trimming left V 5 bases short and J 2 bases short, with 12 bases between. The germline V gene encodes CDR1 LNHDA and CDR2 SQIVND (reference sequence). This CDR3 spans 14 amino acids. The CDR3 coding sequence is TGTGCCAGTAGTTTGCCGGGAGCACAAGAGACCCAGTACTTC. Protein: CASSLPGAQETQYF.

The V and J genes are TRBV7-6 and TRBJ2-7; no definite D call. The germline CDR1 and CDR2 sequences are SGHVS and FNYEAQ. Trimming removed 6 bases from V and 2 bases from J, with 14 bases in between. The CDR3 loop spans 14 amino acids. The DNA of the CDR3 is TGTGCCAGCAGTCGGATGGGCCAAACCTACGAGCAGTACTTC. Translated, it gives CASSRMGQTYEQYF.

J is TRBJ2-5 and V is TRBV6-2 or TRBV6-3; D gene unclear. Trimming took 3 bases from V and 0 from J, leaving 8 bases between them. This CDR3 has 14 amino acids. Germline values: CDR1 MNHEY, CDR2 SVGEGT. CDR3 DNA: TGTGCCAGCAGTTATTACAGAAACCAAGAGACCCAGTACTTC. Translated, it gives CASSYYRNQETQYF.

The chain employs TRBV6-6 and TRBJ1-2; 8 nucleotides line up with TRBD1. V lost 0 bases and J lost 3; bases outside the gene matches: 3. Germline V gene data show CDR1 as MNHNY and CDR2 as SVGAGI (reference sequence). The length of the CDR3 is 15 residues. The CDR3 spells CASSYSPGGDYGYTF. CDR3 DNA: TGTGCCAGCAGTTACTCGCCAGGGGGCGACTATGGCTACACCTTC.